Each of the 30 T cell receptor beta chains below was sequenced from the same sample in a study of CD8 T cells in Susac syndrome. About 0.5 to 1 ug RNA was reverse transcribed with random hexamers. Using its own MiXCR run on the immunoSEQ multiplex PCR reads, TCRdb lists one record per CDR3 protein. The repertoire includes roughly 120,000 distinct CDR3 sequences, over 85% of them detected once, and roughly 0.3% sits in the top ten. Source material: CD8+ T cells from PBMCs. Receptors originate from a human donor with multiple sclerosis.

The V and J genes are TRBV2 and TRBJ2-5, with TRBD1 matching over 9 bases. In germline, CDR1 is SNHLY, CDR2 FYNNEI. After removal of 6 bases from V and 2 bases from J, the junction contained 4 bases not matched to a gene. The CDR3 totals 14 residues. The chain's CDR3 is CASSRQGEQETQYF. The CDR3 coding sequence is TGTGCCAGCAGCCGACAGGGGGAGCAAGAGACCCAGTACTTC.

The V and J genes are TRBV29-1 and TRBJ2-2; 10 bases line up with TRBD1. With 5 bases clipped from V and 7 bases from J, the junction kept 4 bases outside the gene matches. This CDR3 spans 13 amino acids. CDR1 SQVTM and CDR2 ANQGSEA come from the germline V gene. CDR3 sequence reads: CSVIGTGVGELFF. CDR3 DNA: TGCAGCGTTATCGGGACAGGGGTCGGGGAGCTGTTTTTT.

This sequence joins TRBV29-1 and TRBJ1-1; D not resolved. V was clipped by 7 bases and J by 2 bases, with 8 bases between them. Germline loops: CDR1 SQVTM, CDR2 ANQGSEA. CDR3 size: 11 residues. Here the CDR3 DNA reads TGCAGCGCTACCTTAAACACTGAAGCTTTCTTT. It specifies CSATLNTEAFF.

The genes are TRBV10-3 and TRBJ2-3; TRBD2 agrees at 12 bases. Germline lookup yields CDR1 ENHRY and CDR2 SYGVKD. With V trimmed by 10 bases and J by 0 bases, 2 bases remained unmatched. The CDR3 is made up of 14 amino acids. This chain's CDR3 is CATGTSGSTDTQYF. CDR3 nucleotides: TGTGCCACCGGGACTAGCGGGAGCACAGATACGCAGTATTTT.

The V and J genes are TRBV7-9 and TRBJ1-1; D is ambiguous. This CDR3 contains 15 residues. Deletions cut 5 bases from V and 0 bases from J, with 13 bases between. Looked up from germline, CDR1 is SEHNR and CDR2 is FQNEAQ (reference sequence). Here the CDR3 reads CASSDQQAMNTEAFF. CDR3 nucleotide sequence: TGTGCCAGCAGCGATCAGCAAGCTATGAACACTGAAGCTTTCTTT.

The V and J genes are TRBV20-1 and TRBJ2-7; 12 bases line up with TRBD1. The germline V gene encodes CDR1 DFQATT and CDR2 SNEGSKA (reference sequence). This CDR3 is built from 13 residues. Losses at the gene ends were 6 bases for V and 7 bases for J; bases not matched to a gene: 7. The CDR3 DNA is TGCAGTGCCCCGGGACAGGGGGCAGGGGAGCAGTACTTC. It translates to CSAPGQGAGEQYF.

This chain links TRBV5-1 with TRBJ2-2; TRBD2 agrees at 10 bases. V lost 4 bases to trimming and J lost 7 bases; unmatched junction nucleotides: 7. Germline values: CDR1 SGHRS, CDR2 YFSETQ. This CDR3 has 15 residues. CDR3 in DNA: TGCGCCAGCAGCCCCAGCGGGGGGGCCTTCGGGGAGCTGTTTTTT. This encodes CASSPSGGAFGELFF.

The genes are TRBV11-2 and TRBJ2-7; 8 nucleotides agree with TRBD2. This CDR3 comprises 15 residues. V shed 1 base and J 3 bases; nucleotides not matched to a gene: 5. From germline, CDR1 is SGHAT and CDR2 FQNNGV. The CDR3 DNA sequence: TGTGCCAGCAGCTTAGGCGGGGGGAGGAGCTACGAGCAGTACTTC. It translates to CASSLGGGRSYEQYF.

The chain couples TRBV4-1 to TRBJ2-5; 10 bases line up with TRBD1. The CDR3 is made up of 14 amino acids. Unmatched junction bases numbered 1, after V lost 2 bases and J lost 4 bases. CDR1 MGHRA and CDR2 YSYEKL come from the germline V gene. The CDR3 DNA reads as TGCGCCAGCAGCCAACGGGACAGGGGAGAGACCCAGTACTTC. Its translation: CASSQRDRGETQYF.

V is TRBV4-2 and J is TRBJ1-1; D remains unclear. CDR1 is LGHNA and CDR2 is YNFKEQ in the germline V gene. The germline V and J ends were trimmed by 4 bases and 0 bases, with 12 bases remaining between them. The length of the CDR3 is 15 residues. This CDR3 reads CASSPPDRVNTEAFF. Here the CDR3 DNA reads TGTGCCAGCAGCCCCCCGGATAGGGTGAACACTGAAGCTTTCTTT.

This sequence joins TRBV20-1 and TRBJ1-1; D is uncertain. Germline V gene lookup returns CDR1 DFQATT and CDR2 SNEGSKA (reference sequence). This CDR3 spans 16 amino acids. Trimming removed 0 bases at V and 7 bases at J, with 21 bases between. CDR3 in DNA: TGCAGTGCTAGAGATTTGACCCTGACGGGCTATGGTGAAGCTTTCTTT. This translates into CSARDLTLTGYGEAFF.

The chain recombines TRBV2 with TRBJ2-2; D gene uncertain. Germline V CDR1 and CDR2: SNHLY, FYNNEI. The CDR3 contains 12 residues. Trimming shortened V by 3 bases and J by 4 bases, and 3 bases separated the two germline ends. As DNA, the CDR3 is TGTGCCAGCAGTGAGTCCACCGGGGAGCTGTTTTTT. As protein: CASSESTGELFF.

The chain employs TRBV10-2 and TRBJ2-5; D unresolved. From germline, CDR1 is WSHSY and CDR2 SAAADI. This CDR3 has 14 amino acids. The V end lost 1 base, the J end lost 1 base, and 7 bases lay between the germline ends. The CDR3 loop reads CASSELKFQETQYF. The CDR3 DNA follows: TGCGCCAGCAGTGAGTTAAAGTTCCAAGAGACCCAGTACTTC.

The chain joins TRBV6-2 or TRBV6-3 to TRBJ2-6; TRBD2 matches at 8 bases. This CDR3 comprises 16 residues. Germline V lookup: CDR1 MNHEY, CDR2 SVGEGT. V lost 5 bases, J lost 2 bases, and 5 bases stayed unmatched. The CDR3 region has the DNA TGTGCCAGCAGTGTCGCGGGGGGTGCTGGGGCCAACGTCCTGACTTTC. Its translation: CASSVAGGAGANVLTF.

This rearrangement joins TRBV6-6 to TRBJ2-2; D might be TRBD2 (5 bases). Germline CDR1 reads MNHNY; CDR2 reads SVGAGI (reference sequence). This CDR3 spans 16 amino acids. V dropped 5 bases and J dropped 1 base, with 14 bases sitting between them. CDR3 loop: CASSREGHGNTGELFF. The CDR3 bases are TGTGCCAGCAGTCGGGAAGGTCATGGGAACACCGGGGAGCTGTTTTTT.

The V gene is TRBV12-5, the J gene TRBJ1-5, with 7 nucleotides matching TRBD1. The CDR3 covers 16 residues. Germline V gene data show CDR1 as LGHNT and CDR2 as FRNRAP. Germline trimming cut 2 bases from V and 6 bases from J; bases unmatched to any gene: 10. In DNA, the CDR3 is TGTGCTAGTGGTTTGTTCGACAGGGCTTTGGCTCAGCCCCAGCATTTT. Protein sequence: CASGLFDRALAQPQHF.

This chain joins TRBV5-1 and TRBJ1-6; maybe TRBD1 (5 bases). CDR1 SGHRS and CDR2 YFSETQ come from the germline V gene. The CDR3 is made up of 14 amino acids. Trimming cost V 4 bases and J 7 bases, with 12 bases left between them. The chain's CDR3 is CASSPGRGNSPLHF. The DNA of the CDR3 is TGCGCCAGCAGCCCGGGACGGGGAAATTCACCCCTCCACTTT.

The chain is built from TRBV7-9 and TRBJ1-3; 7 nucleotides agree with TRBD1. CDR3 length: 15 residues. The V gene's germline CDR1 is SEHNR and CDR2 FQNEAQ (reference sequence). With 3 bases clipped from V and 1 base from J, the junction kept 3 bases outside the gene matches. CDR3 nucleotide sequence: TGTGCCAGCAGCTTCCAGACAGGGTCTGGAAACACCATATATTTT. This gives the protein CASSFQTGSGNTIYF.

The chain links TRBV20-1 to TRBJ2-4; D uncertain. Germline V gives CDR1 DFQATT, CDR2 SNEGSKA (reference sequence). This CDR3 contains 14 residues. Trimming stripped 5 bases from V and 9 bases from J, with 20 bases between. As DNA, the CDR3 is TGCAGTGCTCCTGAGGCAGGCCTTGGAAGCATTCAGTACTTC. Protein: CSAPEAGLGSIQYF.

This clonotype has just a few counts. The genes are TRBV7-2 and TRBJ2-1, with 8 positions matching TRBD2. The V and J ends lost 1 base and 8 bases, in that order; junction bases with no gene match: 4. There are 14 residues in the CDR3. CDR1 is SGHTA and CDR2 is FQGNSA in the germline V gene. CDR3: CASSLGVAGYEQFF. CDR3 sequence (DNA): TGTGCCAGCAGCTTAGGAGTAGCGGGATATGAGCAGTTCTTC.

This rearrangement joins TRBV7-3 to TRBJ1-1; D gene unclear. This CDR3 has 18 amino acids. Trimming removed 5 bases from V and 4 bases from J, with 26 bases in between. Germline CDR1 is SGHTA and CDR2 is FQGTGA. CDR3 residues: CASSPSSKANWAGTEAFF. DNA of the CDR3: TGTGCCAGCAGCCCTAGTAGTAAGGCAAACTGGGCGGGCACTGAAGCTTTCTTT.

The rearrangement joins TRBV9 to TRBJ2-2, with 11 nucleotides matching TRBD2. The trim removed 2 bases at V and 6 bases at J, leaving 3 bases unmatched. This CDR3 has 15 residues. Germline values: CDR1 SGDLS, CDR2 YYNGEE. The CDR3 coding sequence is TGTGCCAGCAGCGTGTCTAGCGGGGGGTCCGGGGAGCTGTTTTTT. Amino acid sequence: CASSVSSGGSGELFF.

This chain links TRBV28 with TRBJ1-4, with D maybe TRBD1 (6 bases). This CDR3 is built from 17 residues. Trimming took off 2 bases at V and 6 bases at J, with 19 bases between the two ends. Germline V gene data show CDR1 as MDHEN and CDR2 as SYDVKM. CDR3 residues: CASSLDRGRGPDEKLFF. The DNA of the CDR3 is TGTGCCAGCAGTTTAGACCGAGGGCGGGGGCCCGATGAAAAACTGTTTTTT.

The CDR3 here is CASSYTDWPGELFF. In nucleotides, the CDR3 is TGTGCCAGCAGTTACACGGACTGGCCCGGGGAGCTGTTTTTT. J is TRBJ2-2 and V is TRBV6-7; possible D gene TRBD2, 5 bases. TRBV6-7 is recorded as an ORF, its role being uncertain. The CDR3 extends over 14 amino acids. The V end lost 2 bases, the J end lost 6 bases, and 10 bases lay between the germline ends.

The CDR3 spells CASSQCRGPWEPLYGYTF. DNA for the CDR3: TGCGCCAGCAGTCAATGCAGGGGGCCTTGGGAGCCCCTCTATGGCTACACCTTC. The rearrangement uses TRBV23-1 and TRBJ1-2, with 8 bases fitting TRBD1. TRBV23-1 is noted as an ORF with a role that remains uncertain. CDR3 length equals 18 residues. V was pared by 1 base and J by 4 bases, with 14 bases of the junction left unmatched.

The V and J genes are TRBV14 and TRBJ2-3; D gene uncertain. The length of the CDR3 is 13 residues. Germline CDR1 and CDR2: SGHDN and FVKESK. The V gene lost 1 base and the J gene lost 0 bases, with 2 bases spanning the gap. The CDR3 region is CASSQVSTDTQYF. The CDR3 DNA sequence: TGTGCCAGCAGCCAAGTGAGCACAGATACGCAGTATTTT.

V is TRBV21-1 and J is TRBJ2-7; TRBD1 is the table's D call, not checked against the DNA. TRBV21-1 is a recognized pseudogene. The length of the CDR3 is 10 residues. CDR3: CAGPPGEQYV. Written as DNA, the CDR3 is TGTGCCGGGCCCCCTGGGGAGCAGTACGTC.

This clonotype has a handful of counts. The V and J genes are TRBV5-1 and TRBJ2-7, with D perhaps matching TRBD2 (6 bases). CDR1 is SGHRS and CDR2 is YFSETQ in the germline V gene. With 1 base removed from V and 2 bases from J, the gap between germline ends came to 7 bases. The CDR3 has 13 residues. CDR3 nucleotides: TGCGCCAGCAGCTTGACTAGCACCTACGAGCAGTACTTC. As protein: CASSLTSTYEQYF.

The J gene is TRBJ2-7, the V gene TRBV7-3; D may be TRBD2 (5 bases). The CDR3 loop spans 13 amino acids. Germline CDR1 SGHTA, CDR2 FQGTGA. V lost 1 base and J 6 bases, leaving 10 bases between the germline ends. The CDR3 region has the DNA TGTGCCAGCAGCTTAAATCGAGGGAGCGAGCAGTACGTC. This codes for CASSLNRGSEQYV.

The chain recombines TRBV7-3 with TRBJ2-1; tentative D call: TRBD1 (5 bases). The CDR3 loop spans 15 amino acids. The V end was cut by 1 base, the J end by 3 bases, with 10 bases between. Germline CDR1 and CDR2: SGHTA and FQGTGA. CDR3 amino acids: CASSLNPGNYNEQFF. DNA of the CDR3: TGTGCCAGCAGCTTAAATCCAGGGAACTACAATGAGCAGTTCTTC.